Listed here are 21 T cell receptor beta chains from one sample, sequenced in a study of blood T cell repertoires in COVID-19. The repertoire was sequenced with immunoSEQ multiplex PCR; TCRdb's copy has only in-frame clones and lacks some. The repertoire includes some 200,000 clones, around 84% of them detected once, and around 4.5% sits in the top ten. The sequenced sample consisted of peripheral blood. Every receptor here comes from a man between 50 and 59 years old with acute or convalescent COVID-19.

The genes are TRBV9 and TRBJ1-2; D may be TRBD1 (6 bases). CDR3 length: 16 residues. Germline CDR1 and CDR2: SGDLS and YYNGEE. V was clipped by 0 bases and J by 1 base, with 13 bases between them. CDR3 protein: CASSVGVTGLNYGYTF. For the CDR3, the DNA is TGTGCCAGCAGCGTAGGAGTAACAGGGCTTAACTATGGCTACACCTTC.

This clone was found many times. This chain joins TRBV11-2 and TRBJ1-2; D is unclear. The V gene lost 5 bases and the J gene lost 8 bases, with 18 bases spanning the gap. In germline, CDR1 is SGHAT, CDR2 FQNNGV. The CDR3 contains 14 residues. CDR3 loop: CASSPLVQALGYTF. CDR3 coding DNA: TGTGCCAGCAGCCCATTAGTGCAGGCCCTCGGCTACACCTTC.

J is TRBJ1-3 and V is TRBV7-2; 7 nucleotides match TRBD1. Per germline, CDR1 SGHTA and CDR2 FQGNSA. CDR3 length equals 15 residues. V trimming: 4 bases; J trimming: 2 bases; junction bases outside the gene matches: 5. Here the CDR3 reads CASSSYRGAGNTIYF. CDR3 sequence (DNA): TGTGCCAGCAGCTCTTACAGGGGAGCTGGAAACACCATATATTTT.

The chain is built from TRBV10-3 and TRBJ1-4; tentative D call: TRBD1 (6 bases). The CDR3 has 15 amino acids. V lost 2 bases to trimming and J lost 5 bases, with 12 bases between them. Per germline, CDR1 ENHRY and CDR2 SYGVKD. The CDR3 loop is CAISEEGGTNEKLFF. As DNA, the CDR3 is TGTGCCATCAGTGAGGAAGGGGGTACAAATGAAAAACTGTTTTTT.

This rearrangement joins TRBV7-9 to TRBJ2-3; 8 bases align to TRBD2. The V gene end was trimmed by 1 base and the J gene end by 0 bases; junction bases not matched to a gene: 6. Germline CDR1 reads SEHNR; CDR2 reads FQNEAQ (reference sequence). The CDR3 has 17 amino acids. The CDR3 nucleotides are TGTGCCAGCAGCTTAGGAAGTAGCGGGGCTAGCACAGATACGCAGTATTTT. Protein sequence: CASSLGSSGASTDTQYF. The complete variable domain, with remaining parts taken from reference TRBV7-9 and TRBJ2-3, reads DTGVSQNPRHKITKRGQNVTFRCDPISEHNRLYWYRQTLGQGPEFLTYFQNEAQLEKSRLLSDRFSAERPKGSFSTLEIQRTEQGDSAMYLCASSLGSSGASTDTQYFGPGTRLTVL.

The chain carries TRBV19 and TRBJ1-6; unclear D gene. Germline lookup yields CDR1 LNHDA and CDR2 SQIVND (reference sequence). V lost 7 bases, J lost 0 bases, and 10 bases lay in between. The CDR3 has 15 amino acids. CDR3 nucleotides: TGTGCCAGTACGGGTTCCCACTCCTATAATTCACCCCTCCACTTT. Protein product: CASTGSHSYNSPLHF. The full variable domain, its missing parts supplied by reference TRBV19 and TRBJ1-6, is DGGITQSPKYLFRKEGQNVTLSCEQNLNHDAMYWYRQDPGQGLRLIYYSQIVNDFQKGDIAEGYSVSREKKESFPLTVTSAQKNPTAFYLCASTGSHSYNSPLHFGNGTRLTVT.

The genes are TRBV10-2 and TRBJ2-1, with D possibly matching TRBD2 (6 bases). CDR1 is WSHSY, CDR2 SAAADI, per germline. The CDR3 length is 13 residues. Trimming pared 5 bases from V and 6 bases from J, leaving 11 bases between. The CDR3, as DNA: TGCGCCAGCAGTCTGGGAGGACTCAATGAGCAGTTCTTC. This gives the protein CASSLGGLNEQFF.

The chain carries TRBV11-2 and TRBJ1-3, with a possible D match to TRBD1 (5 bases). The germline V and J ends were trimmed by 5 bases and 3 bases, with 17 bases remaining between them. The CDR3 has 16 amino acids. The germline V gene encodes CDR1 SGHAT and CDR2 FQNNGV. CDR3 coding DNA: TGTGCCAGCAGCCGAAGTAGGGGCCCGAGTGGAAACACCATATATTTT. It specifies CASSRSRGPSGNTIYF.

The CDR3 coding sequence is TGCGCCAGCAGCCAAGATGGGCACCCCAATCAGCCCCAGCATTTT. This encodes CASSQDGHPNQPQHF. The chain joins TRBV4-1 to TRBJ1-5; D is uncertain. CDR1 MGHRA and CDR2 YSYEKL come from the germline V gene. Trimming removed 0 bases from V and 3 bases from J, with 9 bases in between. The CDR3 spans 15 residues.

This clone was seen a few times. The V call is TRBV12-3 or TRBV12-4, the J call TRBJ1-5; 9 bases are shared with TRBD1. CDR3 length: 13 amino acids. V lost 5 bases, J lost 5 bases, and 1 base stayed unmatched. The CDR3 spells CASSRQGDQPQHF. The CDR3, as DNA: TGTGCCAGCAGTAGACAGGGGGATCAGCCCCAGCATTTT.

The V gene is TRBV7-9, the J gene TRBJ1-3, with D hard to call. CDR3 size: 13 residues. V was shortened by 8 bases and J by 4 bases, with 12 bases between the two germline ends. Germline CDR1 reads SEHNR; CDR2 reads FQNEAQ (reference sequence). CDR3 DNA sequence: TGTGCCAGCCTTCTGTCTACCGGAAACACCATATATTTT. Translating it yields CASLLSTGNTIYF.

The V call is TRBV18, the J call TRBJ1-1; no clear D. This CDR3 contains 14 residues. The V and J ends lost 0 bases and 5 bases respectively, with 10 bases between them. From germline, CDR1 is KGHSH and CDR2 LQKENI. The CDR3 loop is CASSPPHVGTEAFF. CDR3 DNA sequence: TGTGCCAGCTCACCACCTCACGTCGGGACTGAAGCTTTCTTT. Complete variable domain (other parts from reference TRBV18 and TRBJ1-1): NAGVMQNPRHLVRRRGQEARLRCSPMKGHSHVYWYRQLPEEGLKFMVYLQKENIIDESGMPKERFSAEFPKEGPSILRIQQVVRGDSAAYFCASSPPHVGTEAFFGQGTRLTVV.

The DNA for the CDR3 is TGTGCCAGCAGTCCCGGGACAGGACATCAGCCCCAGCATTTT. Its protein product is CASSPGTGHQPQHF. V usage is TRBV2 and J usage is TRBJ1-5; TRBD1 matches at 8 bases. CDR1 and CDR2 (germline): SNHLY, FYNNEI. J gave up 5 bases and V 5 bases, and 5 bases lay outside the gene matches. The CDR3 runs to 14 residues.

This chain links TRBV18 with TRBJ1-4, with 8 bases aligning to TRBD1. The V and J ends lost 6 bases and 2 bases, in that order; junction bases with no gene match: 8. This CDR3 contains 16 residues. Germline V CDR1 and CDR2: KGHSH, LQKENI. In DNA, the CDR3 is TGTGCCAGCTCGAGACAGGGGAGTCAGACTAATGAAAAACTGTTTTTT. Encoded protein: CASSRQGSQTNEKLFF.

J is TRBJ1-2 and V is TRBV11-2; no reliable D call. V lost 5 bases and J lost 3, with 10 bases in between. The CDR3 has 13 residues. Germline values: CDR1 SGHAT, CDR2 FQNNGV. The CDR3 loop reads CASSPREDYGYTF. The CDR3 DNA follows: TGTGCCAGCAGCCCCCGAGAGGACTATGGCTACACCTTC. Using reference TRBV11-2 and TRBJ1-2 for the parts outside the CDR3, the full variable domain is EAGVAQSPRYKIIEKRQSVAFWCNPISGHATLYWYQQILGQGPKLLIQFQNNGVVDDSQLPKDRFSAERLKGVDSTLKIQPAKLEDSAVYLCASSPREDYGYTFGSGTRLTVV.

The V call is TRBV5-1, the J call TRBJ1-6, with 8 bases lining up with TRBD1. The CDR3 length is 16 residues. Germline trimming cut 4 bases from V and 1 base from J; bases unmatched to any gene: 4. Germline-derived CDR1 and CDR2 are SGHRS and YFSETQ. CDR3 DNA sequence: TGCGCCAGCAGCCCCACAGGGGGATCCTATAATTCACCCCTCCACTTT. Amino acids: CASSPTGGSYNSPLHF.

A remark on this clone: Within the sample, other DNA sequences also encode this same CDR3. CDR3 region: CASSRQGGEKLFF. Here the CDR3 DNA reads TGTGCCAGCAGCCGACAGGGTGGCGAAAAACTGTTTTTT. The V gene is TRBV27, the J gene TRBJ1-4, with 7 bases identical to TRBD1. Germline V gene sequence: CDR1 MNHEY, CDR2 SMNVEV (reference sequence). Germline trimming cut 6 bases from V and 8 bases from J; bases unmatched to any gene: 6. The CDR3 is 13 residues long.

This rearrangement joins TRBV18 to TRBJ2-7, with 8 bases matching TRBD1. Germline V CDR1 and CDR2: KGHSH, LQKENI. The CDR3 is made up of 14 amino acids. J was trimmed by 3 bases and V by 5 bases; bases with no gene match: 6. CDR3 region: CASSNTGTGYEQYF. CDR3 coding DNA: TGTGCCAGCTCAAACACCGGGACAGGCTACGAGCAGTACTTC.

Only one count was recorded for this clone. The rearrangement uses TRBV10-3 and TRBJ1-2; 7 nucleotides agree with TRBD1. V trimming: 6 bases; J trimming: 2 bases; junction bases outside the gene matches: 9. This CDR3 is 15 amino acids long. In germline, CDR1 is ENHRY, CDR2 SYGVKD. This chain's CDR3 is CAIRGDRALNYGYTF. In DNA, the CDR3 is TGTGCCATCAGAGGAGACAGGGCCCTAAACTATGGCTACACCTTC.

The CDR3 DNA sequence: TGTGCCAGCAGCGTCGCCCAGGGGTGGTATGGCTACACCTTC. This codes for CASSVAQGWYGYTF. This rearrangement joins TRBV5-8 to TRBJ1-2; D may be TRBD1 (6 bases). This CDR3 has 14 amino acids. Trimming took 4 bases from V and 5 from J, leaving 15 bases between them. CDR1 and CDR2 (germline): SGHTS, YDEGEE.

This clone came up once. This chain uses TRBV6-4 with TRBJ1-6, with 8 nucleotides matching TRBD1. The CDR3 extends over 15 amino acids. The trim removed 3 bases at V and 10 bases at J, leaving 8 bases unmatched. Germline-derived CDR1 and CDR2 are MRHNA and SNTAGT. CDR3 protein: CASSDSGQALSPLHF. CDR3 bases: TGTGCCAGCAGTGATTCGGGACAGGCATTGTCACCCCTCCACTTT.